This TCR beta chain came from a study of shared clonotypes between healthy human individuals. Several immunoSEQ plates received, in even portions, the genomic DNA of each subset. The DNA input per sorted-subset replicate PCR was 200 ng, corresponding to tens of thousands of T cell genomes. Produced via immunoSEQ multiplex PCR; TCRdb's table is partial and in-frame only. The sample shows millions of clones, 85% to 95% of them seen only once. With regard to this clone: Its antigen is not identified. Other DNA sequences in this sample translate to the same CDR3.

Study observations and caveats: Shared clonotypes across all four donors exceeded non-shared ones in generation probability.

Caucasian adults living in Nashville, Tennessee, provided all samples. The source of this sequence is a man between 18 and 29 years old in good health. Some clones in this sample may be carry-over from other donors' samples. Sequencing was done on a sample of naive CD4+ T cells from PBMCs. Described subset: CD45RA+ positively selected.

CDR3 sequence (DNA): TGTGCCAGCAGCCAGGGACAGGGTGGTGAAAAACTGTTTTTT. Protein: CASSQGQGGEKLFF. This sequence joins TRBV5-4 and TRBJ1-4, with 9 bases matching TRBD1. The ends lost 4 bases at V and 7 bases at J; junction bases unmatched: 5. Germline V gives CDR1 SGHNT, CDR2 YYREEE (reference sequence). CDR3 length equals 14 residues. The whole variable domain, remainder taken from reference TRBV5-4 and TRBJ1-4, is ETGVTQSPTHLIKTRGQQVTLRCSSQSGHNTVSWYQQALGQGPQFIFQYYREEENGRGNFPPRFSGLQFPNYSSELNVNALELDDSALYLCASSQGQGGEKLFFGSGTQLSVL.